This is a list of T cell receptor beta chains from one sample in a study of vaccination effects on CD4 cells after COVID-19. Produced via immunoSEQ multiplex PCR; TCRdb's table is partial and in-frame only. Here the sample spans around 63,000 clones, about 80% being singletons. Their antigens remain unidentified. Sequenced here: CD4+ T cells from PBMCs cultured with HCoV-OC43 spike peptides, sampled before COVID-19 vaccination. The receptors come from a human donor who received a COVID-19 vaccine. The CDR3 runs from the conserved cysteine through the conserved F or W. D genes are given only for firm matches. Clone sizes are given selectively: once, few, many, or a class where the clone is expanded.

>TRBD1|TRBJ1-1|NA|TRBV7-2
CASSRGTDLNTEAFF
TGTGCCAGCAGCCGCGGGACAGACCTGAACACTGAAGCTTTCTTT
>NA|TRBJ1-6|once|TRBV5-1
CASSPTQPGGNSPLHF
TGCGCCAGCAGCCCGACACAACCCGGGGGGAATTCACCCCTCCACTTT
>NA|TRBJ1-2|NA|TRBV5-6
CASSVGLGGYTF
TGTGCCAGCAGCGTAGGCTTGGGTGGCTACACCTTC
>NA|TRBJ1-4|NA|TRBV7-9
CASSLGVNEKLFF
TGTGCCAGCAGCTTAGGAGTTAATGAAAAACTGTTTTTT
>NA|TRBJ1-1|few|TRBV12-3/TRBV12-4
CASSLARGGEAFF
TGTGCCAGCAGTTTAGCTCGGGGAGGGGAAGCTTTCTTT
>NA|TRBJ2-5|once|TRBV3-1/TRBV3-2
CASSRDQVQETQYF
TGTGCCAGCAGCCGGGACCAGGTACAAGAGACCCAGTACTTC
>NA|TRBJ1-2|few|TRBV29-1
CSVIGEFGYGYTF
TGCAGCGTCATAGGGGAATTTGGCTATGGCTACACCTTC
>NA|TRBJ2-3|few|TRBV3-1/TRBV3-2
CASSQERRFRTDTQYF
TGTGCCAGCAGCCAAGAGAGGCGCTTCCGCACAGATACGCAGTATTTT
>TRBD1|TRBJ1-4|NA|TRBV19
CASRQGATNEKLFF
TGTGCCAGTAGACAGGGGGCGACTAATGAAAAACTGTTTTTT
>NA|TRBJ1-1|NA|TRBV7-2
CASSLTNTEAFF
TGTGCCAGCAGCTTAACCAACACTGAAGCTTTCTTT
>NA|TRBJ1-5|few|TRBV3-1/TRBV3-2
CASSQSGGQPQHF
TGTGCCAGCAGCCAAAGTGGGGGTCAGCCCCAGCATTTT
>NA|TRBJ1-2|few|TRBV5-6
CASSLVGGSNYGYTF
TGTGCCAGCAGCTTGGTAGGGGGATCTAACTATGGCTACACCTTC
>TRBD1|TRBJ1-5|NA|TRBV4-1
CASSGQGGANQPQHF
TGCGCCAGCAGCGGTCAGGGGGGGGCAAATCAGCCCCAGCATTTT
>TRBD1|TRBJ2-2|few|TRBV28
CASIGQANTGELFF
TGTGCCAGCATCGGACAGGCGAACACCGGGGAGCTGTTTTTT
>TRBD2|TRBJ2-3|NA|TRBV15
CATSRDRTSGAADTQYF
TGTGCCACCAGCAGAGATAGGACTAGCGGGGCGGCAGATACGCAGTATTTT
>NA|TRBJ2-2|NA|TRBV30
CAWSSGSYTGELFF
TGTGCCTGGAGTTCGGGAAGTTACACCGGGGAGCTGTTTTTT
>NA|TRBJ2-5|once|TRBV7-2
CASRRSQAENQYF
TGTGCCAGCCGCAGGTCACAGGCCGAAAACCAGTACTTC
>NA|TRBJ1-5|once|TRBV6-6
CASRYPGSDFRPQHF
TGTGCCAGCAGGTATCCAGGGTCCGATTTCCGGCCCCAGCATTTT
>NA|TRBJ2-4|NA|TRBV9
CASSVDGNIQYF
TGTGCCAGCAGCGTAGACGGAAACATTCAGTACTTC
>NA|TRBJ2-3|NA|TRBV3-1/TRBV3-2
CASSHFSVDTQYF
TGTGCCAGCAGCCATTTCTCGGTGGATACGCAGTATTTT
>TRBD1|TRBJ2-1|NA|TRBV4-3
CASSQEVRRQGVHEQFF
TGCGCCAGCAGCCAAGAGGTAAGAAGACAGGGGGTACATGAGCAGTTCTTC
>NA|TRBJ1-2|NA|TRBV5-4
CASRDARGGLDGYTF
TGTGCCAGCAGGGATGCCCGGGGGGGGCTGGATGGCTACACCTTC
>TRBD1|TRBJ2-1|NA|TRBV6-5
CATWARDRAYNEQFF
TGTGCCACTTGGGCCCGGGACAGGGCTTACAATGAGCAGTTCTTC
>NA|TRBJ1-5|few|TRBV6-2/TRBV6-3
CASSYVTYSNQPQHF
TGTGCCAGCAGTTACGTTACATATAGCAATCAGCCCCAGCATTTT
>NA|TRBJ1-4|NA|TRBV9
CASSETQGFGNEKLFF
TGTGCCAGCAGCGAGACCCAGGGCTTCGGTAATGAAAAACTGTTTTTT
>NA|TRBJ1-6|NA|TRBV19
CASTRGGATNSPLHF
TGTGCCAGTACGCGGGGAGGGGCCACTAATTCACCCCTCCACTTT
>NA|TRBJ2-5|NA|TRBV6-6
CASSFGTGETQYF
TGTGCCAGCAGTTTTGGGACGGGAGAGACCCAGTACTTC
>NA|TRBJ1-2|few|TRBV2
CASRNYGYTF
TGTGCCAGCAGGAACTACGGCTACACCTTC
>NA|TRBJ2-6|NA|TRBV5-1
CASSSTRPGANVLTF
TGCGCCAGCAGCTCAACAAGGCCTGGGGCCAACGTCCTGACTTTC
>NA|TRBJ1-5|NA|TRBV28
CASPSLDSSNQPQHF
TGTGCCAGCCCCAGTTTAGACTCCAGCAATCAGCCCCAGCATTTT
>TRBD1|TRBJ2-3|NA|TRBV15
CATSRVQGLGSTDTQYF
TGTGCCACCAGCAGAGTACAGGGGTTAGGTAGCACAGATACGCAGTATTTT
>NA|TRBJ2-2|NA|TRBV12-3/TRBV12-4
CASSIGKAGELFF
TGTGCCAGCAGCATAGGGAAAGCCGGGGAGCTGTTTTTT
>NA|TRBJ2-5|NA|TRBV7-9
CASSLVGTPRETQYF
TGTGCCAGCAGCTTAGTCGGGACACCACGGGAGACCCAGTACTTC
>TRBD2|TRBJ2-4|NA|TRBV19
CASSMGGRAKNIQYF
TGTGCCAGTAGTATGGGGGGGAGAGCCAAAAACATTCAGTACTTC
>NA|TRBJ2-1|NA|TRBV5-1
CASSLGRGAWDEQFF
TGCGCCAGCAGCTTGGGACGGGGGGCCTGGGATGAGCAGTTCTTC
>NA|TRBJ2-5|NA|TRBV5-6
CASSLEAGVGQETQYF
TGTGCCAGCAGCTTGGAGGCCGGGGTTGGGCAAGAGACCCAGTACTTC
>NA|TRBJ1-6|NA|TRBV21-1
CASSKDNRGSRTYYNSPLHF
TGTGCCAGCAGCAAAGACAACAGGGGATCCCGCACTTACTATAATTCACCCCTCCACTTT
>NA|TRBJ1-5|NA|TRBV3-1/TRBV3-2
CASSPSGGDQPQHF
TGTGCCAGCAGCCCCTCGGGGGGAGATCAGCCCCAGCATTTT
>TRBD2|TRBJ2-1|NA|TRBV5-1
CASSLEFTGGGHNEQFF
TGCGCCAGCAGCTTGGAATTCACGGGCGGGGGGCACAATGAGCAGTTCTTC
>TRBD2|TRBJ2-1|NA|TRBV7-8
CASSLAVGGSSYNEQFF
TGTGCCAGCAGCTTAGCAGTCGGGGGGAGCTCCTACAATGAGCAGTTCTTC
>TRBD2|TRBJ2-3|NA|TRBV4-2
CASSQDFRGGDTQYF
TGTGCCAGCAGCCAAGATTTCCGGGGGGGAGATACGCAGTATTTT
>NA|TRBJ2-3|NA|TRBV14
CASTRLDPTDTQYF
TGTGCCAGCACCAGACTCGACCCGACAGATACGCAGTATTTT
>NA|TRBJ2-2|few|TRBV14
CASSQAWGTGELFF
TGTGCCAGCAGCCAGGCCTGGGGCACCGGGGAGCTGTTTTTT
>TRBD2|TRBJ2-1|NA|TRBV7-2
CASSLGGGAGNEQFF
TGTGCCAGCAGCTTAGGCGGGGGGGCGGGGAATGAGCAGTTCTTC
>TRBD2|TRBJ2-1|few|TRBV24-1
CATSDTGTSGGNEQFF
TGTGCCACCAGTGATACCGGGACTAGCGGGGGGAATGAGCAGTTCTTC
>NA|TRBJ1-3|NA|TRBV19
CASSATGGPGNTIYF
TGTGCCAGTAGTGCGACCGGGGGGCCTGGAAACACCATATATTTT
>TRBD1|TRBJ2-3|once|TRBV10-3
CATGLTGNTDTQYF
TGTGCCACCGGCTTGACAGGGAACACAGATACGCAGTATTTT
>TRBD1|TRBJ1-2|few|TRBV7-2
CASNLQGRDYGYTF
TGTGCCAGCAACCTACAGGGGAGGGACTATGGCTACACCTTC
>NA|TRBJ1-4|NA|TRBV6-1
CASSEPGHVGGEKLFF
TGTGCCAGCAGTGAGCCCGGACACGTCGGCGGTGAAAAACTGTTTTTT
>NA|TRBJ1-4|once|TRBV5-6
CASSLRRNGAEKLFF
TGTGCCAGCAGCTTGAGGCGGAACGGAGCGGAAAAACTGTTTTTT
>NA|TRBJ1-1|few|TRBV7-2
CASSFVGSGAEAFF
TGTGCCAGCAGCTTTGTGGGGTCCGGCGCTGAAGCTTTCTTT
>TRBD1|TRBJ1-6|NA|TRBV28
CASSPQGQGGSPLHF
TGTGCCAGCAGCCCACAGGGACAGGGGGGATCACCCCTCCACTTT
>NA|TRBJ2-5|few|TRBV30
CAWSVGRRQETQYF
TGTGCCTGGAGCGTAGGACGGAGACAAGAGACCCAGTACTTC
>TRBD1|TRBJ2-1|few|TRBV5-1
CASSSGGQGFNEQFF
TGCGCCAGCAGCTCGGGCGGACAGGGTTTCAATGAGCAGTTCTTC